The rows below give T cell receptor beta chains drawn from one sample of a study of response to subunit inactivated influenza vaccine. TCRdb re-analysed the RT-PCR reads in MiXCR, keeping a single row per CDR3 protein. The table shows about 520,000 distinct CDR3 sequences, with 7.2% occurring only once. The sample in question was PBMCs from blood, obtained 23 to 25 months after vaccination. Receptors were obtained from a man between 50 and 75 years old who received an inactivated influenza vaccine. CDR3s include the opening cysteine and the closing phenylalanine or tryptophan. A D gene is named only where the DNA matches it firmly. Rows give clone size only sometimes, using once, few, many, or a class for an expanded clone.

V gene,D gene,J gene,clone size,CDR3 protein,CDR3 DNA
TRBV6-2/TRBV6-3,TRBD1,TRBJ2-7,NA,CASSYTPGRGLLISYEQYF,TGTGCCAGCAGTTATACTCCGGGCAGGGGGCTCCTAATCTCCTACGAGCAGTACTTC
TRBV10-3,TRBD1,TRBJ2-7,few,CAIKRGQTSHEQYF,TGTGCCATCAAAAGGGGACAGACGAGCCACGAGCAGTACTTC
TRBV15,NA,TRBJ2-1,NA,CATSRDFSREQFF,TGTGCCACCAGCAGGGACTTCTCACGAGAGCAGTTCTTC
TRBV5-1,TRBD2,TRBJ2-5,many,CASSSGLLETQYF,TGCGCCAGCAGCTCGGGACTACTAGAGACCCAGTACTTC
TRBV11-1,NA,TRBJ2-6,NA,CASSLARSSSAGANVLTF,TGTGCCAGCAGCTTAGCCCGGAGTTCTAGTGCTGGGGCCAACGTCCTGACTTTC
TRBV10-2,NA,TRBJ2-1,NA,CASSEEGKAVQFF,TGCGCCAGCAGTGAGGAGGGTAAAGCGGTGCAGTTCTTC
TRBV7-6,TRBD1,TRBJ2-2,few,CASSLPTGDGGELFF,TGTGCCAGCAGCTTACCCACAGGGGACGGCGGGGAGCTGTTTTTT
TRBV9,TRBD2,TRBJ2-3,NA,CASSGGLAVTDTQYF,TGTGCCAGCAGCGGGGGACTAGCGGTCACAGATACGCAGTATTTT
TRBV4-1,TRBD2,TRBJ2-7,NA,CASSQVASGGTYEQYF,TGCGCCAGCAGCCAAGTGGCTAGCGGGGGGACCTACGAGCAGTACTTC
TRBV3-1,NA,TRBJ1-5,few,CASSPGHNNQPQHF,TGTGCCAGCAGCCCCGGACACAACAATCAGCCCCAGCATTTT
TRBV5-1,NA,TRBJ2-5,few,CASTLEGAPEETQYF,TGCGCCAGCACCTTAGAGGGAGCGCCAGAAGAGACCCAGTACTTC
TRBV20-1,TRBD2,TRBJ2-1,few,CSARESSGVRNEQFF,TGCAGTGCTAGAGAGTCCAGCGGGGTTCGGAATGAGCAGTTCTTC
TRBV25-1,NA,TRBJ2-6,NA,CASSEGGSGANVLTF,TGTGCCAGCAGTGAAGGTGGGTCTGGGGCCAACGTCCTGACTTTC
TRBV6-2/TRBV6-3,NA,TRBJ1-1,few,CASNRGALLNTEAFF,TGTGCCAGCAATAGGGGCGCCCTCCTGAACACTGAAGCTTTCTTT
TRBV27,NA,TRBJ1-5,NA,CASSLLQGHQPQHF,TGTGCCAGCAGTTTATTACAGGGCCATCAGCCCCAGCATTTT
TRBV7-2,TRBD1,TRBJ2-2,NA,CASSRGTGGVWELFF,TGTGCCAGCAGTCGCGGGACAGGGGGCGTTTGGGAGCTGTTTTTT
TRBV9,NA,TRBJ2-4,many,CASSVVERSIQYF,TGTGCCAGCAGCGTAGTTGAAAGGTCCATTCAGTACTTC
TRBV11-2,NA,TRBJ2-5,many,CASSLDGGLETQYF,TGTGCCAGCAGCTTAGATGGAGGGTTGGAGACCCAGTACTTC
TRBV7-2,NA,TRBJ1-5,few,CASSPLIYQPQHF,TGTGCCAGCAGTCCTCTTATATATCAGCCCCAGCATTTT
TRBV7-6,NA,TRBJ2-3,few,CASSLGMSTDTQYF,TGTGCCAGCAGCTTAGGGATGAGTACAGATACGCAGTATTTT
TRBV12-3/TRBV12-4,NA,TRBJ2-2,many,CASSLIQGGTGELFF,TGTGCCAGCAGTTTAATACAGGGTGGAACCGGGGAGCTGTTTTTT
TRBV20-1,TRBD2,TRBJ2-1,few,CSAQRETVYNEQFF,TGCAGTGCTCAGCGGGAGACGGTCTACAATGAGCAGTTCTTC
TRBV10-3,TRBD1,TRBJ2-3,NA,CAIWPGGGTDTQYF,TGTGCCATCTGGCCAGGGGGCGGCACAGATACGCAGTATTTT
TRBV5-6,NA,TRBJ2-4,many,CASSVRIAKNIQYF,TGTGCCAGCAGCGTACGGATTGCCAAAAACATTCAGTACTTC
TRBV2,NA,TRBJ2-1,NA,CASSVLAYNEQFF,TGTGCCAGCAGTGTCCTAGCCTACAATGAGCAGTTCTTC
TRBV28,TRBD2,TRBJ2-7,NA,CASSVLAGGSIRQYF,TGTGCCAGCAGTGTACTAGCGGGGGGGTCAATTAGGCAGTACTTC
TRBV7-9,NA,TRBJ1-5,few,CASSLAGNLPNQPQHF,TGTGCCAGCAGCTTAGCAGGGAATCTCCCCAATCAGCCCCAGCATTTT
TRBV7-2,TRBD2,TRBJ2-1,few,CASSFSGGAGGEQFF,TGTGCCAGCAGCTTTAGCGGGGGGGCCGGGGGTGAGCAGTTCTTC
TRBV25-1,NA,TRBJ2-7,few,CASSGGISYEQYF,TGTGCCAGCAGTGGAGGAATCTCCTACGAGCAGTACTTC
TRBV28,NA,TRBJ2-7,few,CASSLSAQGGGEQYF,TGTGCCAGCAGTTTATCGGCGCAGGGGGGCGGGGAGCAGTACTTC
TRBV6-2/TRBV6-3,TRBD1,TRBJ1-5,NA,CASTDRAQPQHF,TGTGCCAGCACTGACAGGGCTCAGCCCCAGCATTTT
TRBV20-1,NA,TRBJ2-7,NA,CSAGALAIYEQYF,TGCAGTGCCGGGGCCCTAGCGATCTACGAGCAGTACTTC
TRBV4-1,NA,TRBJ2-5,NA,CASSQDYPGSETQYF,TGCGCCAGCAGCCAAGATTACCCAGGGTCAGAGACCCAGTACTTC
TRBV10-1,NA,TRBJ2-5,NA,CASSESRREETQYF,TGCGCCAGCAGTGAGTCCCGCAGAGAAGAGACCCAGTACTTC
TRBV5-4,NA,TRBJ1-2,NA,CASSLVGGDVDGYTF,TGTGCCAGCAGCTTGGTCGGAGGGGACGTCGATGGCTACACCTTC
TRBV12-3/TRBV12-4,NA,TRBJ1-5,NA,CASSSEGGSNQPQHF,TGTGCCAGCAGTTCCGAGGGAGGTAGCAATCAGCCCCAGCATTTT
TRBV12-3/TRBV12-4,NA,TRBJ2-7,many,CASSDRDFLYEQYF,TGTGCCAGCAGTGACCGGGACTTTCTCTACGAGCAGTACTTC
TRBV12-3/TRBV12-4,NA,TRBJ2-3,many,CASSLQLGPTDTQYF,TGTGCCAGCAGTTTACAGTTAGGGCCCACAGATACGCAGTATTTT
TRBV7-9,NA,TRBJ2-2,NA,CASSLGNTWELFF,TGTGCCAGCAGCTTAGGAAACACCTGGGAGCTGTTTTTT
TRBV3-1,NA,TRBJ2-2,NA,CASSQEVPGGPIRAGELFF,TGTGCCAGCAGCCAGGAAGTTCCAGGGGGGCCGATCAGGGCCGGGGAGCTGTTTTTT
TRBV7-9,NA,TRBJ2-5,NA,CASSFARLETQYF,TGTGCCAGCAGCTTCGCTAGATTAGAGACCCAGTACTTC
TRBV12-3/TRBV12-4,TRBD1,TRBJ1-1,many,CASSSGTGGSEAFF,TGTGCCAGCAGTTCCGGGACAGGGGGGTCTGAAGCTTTCTTT
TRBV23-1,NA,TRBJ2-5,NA,CASSQSTQFEQETQYF,TGCGCCAGCAGTCAATCGACCCAGTTTGAGCAAGAGACCCAGTACTTC
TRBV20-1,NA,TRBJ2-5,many,CSAREKWDQETQYF,TGCAGTGCTAGAGAAAAGTGGGACCAAGAGACCCAGTACTTC
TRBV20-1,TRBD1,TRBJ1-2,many,CSALVQGASYTF,TGCAGTGCCCTCGTACAGGGGGCTAGCTACACCTTC
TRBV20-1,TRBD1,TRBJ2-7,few,CSASFFRQGSSYEQYF,TGCAGTGCTAGTTTCTTTCGACAGGGAAGCTCCTACGAGCAGTACTTC
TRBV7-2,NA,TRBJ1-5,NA,CASSLDASGQPQHF,TGTGCCAGCAGCTTGGACGCCAGTGGCCAGCCCCAGCATTTT
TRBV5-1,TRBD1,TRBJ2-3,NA,CASSLGPRTGGTDTQYF,TGCGCCAGCAGCTTGGGGCCGCGGACAGGGGGCACAGATACGCAGTATTTT
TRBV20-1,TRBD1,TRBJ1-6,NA,CSADPTGGRSSLHF,TGCAGTGCTGACCCGACAGGGGGTAGATCATCCCTCCACTTT
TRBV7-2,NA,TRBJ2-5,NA,CASSPRTYKTQYF,TGTGCCAGCAGCCCTCGGACATATAAGACCCAGTACTTC
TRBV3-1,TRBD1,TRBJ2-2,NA,CASSQSLDRGPGELFF,TGTGCCAGCAGCCAGTCTTTGGACAGGGGGCCGGGGGAGCTGTTTTTT